This paragraph reports one T cell receptor beta chain. The source of the sample is a study of control samples from healthy donors and cancer patients. Clones were sequenced by immunoSEQ multiplex PCR, and TCRdb holds only the in-frame ones, with some missing. The profile shows about 170,000 clones, 91% of them singletons. CDR3 length: 16 residues. Germline CDR1 is LGHDT and CDR2 is YNNKEL (reference sequence). J was trimmed by 3 bases and V by 3 bases; bases with no gene match: 8. This sequence was found in a woman in her 30s in good health. Source material: blood. The chain is built from TRBV3-1 (or the pseudogene TRBV3-2) and TRBJ1-1; 9 bases are shared with TRBD1. The CDR3 here is CASSHLPGQGYTEAFF. CDR3 nucleotide sequence: TGTGCCAGCAGCCATTTACCGGGACAGGGATACACTGAAGCTTTCTTT.